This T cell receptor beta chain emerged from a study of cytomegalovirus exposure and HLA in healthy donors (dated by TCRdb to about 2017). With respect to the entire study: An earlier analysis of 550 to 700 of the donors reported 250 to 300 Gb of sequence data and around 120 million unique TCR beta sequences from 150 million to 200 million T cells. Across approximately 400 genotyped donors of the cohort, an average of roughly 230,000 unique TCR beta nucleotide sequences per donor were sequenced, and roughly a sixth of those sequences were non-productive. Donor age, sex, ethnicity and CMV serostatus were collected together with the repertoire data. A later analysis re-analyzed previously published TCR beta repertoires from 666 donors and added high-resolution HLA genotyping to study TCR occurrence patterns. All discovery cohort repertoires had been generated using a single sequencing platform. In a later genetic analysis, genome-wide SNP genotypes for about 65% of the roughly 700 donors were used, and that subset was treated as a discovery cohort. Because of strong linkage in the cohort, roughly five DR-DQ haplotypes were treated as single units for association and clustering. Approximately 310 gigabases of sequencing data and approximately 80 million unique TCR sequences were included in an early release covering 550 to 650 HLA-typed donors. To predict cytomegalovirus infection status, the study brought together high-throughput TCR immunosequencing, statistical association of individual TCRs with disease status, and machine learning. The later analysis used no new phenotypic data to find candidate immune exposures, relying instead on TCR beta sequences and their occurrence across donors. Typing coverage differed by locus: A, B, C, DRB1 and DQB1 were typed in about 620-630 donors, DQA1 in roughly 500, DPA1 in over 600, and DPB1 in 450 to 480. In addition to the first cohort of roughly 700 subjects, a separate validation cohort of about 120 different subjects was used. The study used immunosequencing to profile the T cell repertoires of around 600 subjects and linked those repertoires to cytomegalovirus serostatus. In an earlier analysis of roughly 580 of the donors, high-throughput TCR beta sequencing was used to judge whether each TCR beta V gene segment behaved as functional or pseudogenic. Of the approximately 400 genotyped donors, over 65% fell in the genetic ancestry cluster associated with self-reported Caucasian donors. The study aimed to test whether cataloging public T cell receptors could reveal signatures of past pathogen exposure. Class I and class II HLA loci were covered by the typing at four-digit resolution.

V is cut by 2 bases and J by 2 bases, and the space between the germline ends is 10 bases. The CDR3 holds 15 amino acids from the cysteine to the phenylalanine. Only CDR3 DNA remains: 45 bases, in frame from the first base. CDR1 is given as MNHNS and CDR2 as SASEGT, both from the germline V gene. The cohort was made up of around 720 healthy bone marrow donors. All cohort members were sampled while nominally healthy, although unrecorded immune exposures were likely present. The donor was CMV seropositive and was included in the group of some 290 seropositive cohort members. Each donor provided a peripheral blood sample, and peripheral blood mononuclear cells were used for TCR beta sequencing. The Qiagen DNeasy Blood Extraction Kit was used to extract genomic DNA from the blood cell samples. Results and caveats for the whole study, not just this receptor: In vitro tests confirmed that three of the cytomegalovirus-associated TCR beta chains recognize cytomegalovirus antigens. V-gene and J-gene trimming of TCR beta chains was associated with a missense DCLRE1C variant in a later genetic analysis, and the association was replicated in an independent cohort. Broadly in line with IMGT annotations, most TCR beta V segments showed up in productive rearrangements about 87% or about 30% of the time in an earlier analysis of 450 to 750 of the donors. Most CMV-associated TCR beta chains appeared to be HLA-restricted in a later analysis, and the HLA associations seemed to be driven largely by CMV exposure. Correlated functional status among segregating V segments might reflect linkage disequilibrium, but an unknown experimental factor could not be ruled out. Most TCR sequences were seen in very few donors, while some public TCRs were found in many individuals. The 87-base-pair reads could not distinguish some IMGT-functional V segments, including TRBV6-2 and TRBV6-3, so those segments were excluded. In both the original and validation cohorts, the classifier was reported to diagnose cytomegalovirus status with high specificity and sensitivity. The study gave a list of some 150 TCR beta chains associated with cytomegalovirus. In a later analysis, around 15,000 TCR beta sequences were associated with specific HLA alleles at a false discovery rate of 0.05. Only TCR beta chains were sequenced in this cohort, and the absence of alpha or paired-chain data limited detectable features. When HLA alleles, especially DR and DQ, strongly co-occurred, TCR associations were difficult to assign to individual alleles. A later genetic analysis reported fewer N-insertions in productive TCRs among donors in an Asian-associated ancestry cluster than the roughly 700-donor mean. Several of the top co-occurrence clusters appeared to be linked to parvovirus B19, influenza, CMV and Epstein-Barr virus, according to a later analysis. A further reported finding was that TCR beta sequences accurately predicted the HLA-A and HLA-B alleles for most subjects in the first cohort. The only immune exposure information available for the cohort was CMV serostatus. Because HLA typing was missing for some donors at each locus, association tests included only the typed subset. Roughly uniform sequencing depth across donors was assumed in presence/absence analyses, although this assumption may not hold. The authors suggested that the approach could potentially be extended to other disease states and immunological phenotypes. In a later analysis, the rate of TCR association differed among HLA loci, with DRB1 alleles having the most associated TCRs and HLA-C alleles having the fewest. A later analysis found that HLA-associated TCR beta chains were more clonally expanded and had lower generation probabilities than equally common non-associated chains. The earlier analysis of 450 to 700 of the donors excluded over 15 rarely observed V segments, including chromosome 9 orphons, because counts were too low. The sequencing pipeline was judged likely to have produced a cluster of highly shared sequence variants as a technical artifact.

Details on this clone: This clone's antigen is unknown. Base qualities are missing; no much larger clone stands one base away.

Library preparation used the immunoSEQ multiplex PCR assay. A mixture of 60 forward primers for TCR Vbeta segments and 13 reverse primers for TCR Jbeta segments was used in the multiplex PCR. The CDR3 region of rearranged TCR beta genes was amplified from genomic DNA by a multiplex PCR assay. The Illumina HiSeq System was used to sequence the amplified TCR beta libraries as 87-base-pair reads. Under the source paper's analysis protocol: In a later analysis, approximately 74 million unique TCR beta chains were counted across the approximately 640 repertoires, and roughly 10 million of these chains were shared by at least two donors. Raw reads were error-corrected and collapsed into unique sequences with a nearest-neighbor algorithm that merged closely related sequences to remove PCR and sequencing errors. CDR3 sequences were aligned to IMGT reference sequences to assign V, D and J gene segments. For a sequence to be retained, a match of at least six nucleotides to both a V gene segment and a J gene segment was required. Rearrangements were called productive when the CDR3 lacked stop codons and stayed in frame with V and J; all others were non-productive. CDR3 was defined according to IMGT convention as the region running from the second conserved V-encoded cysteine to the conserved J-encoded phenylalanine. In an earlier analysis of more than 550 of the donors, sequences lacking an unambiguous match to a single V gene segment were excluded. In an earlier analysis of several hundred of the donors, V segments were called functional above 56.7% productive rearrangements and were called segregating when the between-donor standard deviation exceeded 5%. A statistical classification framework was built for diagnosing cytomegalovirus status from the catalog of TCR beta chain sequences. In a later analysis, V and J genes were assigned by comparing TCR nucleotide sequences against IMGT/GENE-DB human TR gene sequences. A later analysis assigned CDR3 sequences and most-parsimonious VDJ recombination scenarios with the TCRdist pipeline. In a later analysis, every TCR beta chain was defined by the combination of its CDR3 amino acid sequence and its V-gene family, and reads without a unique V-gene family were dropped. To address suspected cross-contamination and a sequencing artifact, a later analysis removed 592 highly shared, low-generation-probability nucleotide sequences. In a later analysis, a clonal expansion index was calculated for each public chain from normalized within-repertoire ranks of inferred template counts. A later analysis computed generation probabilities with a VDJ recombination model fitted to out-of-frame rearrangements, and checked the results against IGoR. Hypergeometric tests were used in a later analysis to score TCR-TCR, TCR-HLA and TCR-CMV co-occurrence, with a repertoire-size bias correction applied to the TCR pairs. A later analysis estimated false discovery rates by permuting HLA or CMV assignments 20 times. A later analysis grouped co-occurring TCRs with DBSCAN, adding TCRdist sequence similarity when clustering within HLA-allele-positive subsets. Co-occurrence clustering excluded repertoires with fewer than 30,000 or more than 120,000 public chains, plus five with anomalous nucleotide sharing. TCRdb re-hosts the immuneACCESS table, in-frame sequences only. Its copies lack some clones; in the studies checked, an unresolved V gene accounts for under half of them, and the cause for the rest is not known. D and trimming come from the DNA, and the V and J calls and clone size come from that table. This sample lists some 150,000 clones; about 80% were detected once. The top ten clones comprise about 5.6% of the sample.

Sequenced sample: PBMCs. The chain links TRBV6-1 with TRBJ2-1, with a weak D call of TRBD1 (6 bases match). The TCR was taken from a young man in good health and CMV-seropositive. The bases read TGTGCCAGCAGTGAAAGGGGGACCGCCTACAATGAGCAGTTCTTC. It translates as CASSERGTAYNEQFF.